This T cell receptor (beta chain) was identified during a study of beta chain features in type 1 diabetes. Whole-study results and caveats: People with Type 1 diabetes carried modestly yet significantly shorter TCRB CDR3s in all four CD4+ subsets. cDNA-based sequencing might over-represent cells highly expressing TCR.

All of the isolated RNA was reverse transcribed, so expressed TCRB transcripts were sequenced. The method was immunoSEQ multiplex PCR; TCRdb's version includes in-frame clones alone and lacks a portion of them. Of hundreds of thousands of clones in the sample, around an eighth were seen once. Of note for this clone: The antigen is not known.

The germline gives CDR1 SGDLS, CDR2 YYNGEE. The length of the CDR3 is 10 residues. The V end was cut by 8 bases, the J end by 2 bases, with 5 bases between. J is TRBJ2-7 and V is TRBV9; D is undetermined. Sequencing was performed on naive CD4+ T cells from blood. The receptor comes from a man aged 18 to 29 with type 1 diabetes. The CDR3 protein is CASTPYEQYF. In nucleotides, the CDR3 is TGTGCCAGTACCCCCTACGAGCAGTACTTC.